One T cell receptor (beta chain) is described in this entry. Its antigen remains unknown. This CDR3 spans 13 amino acids. Germline assignment: CDR1 SGDLS and CDR2 YYNGEE. Trimming took off 0 bases at V and 4 bases at J, with 4 bases between the two ends. This record comes from a study of memory CD4+ T cells and cytomegalovirus serostatus. At the level of the study: Healthy Belgian adult donors included about 10 CMV-positive and 24 CMV-negative people. Study observations and caveats: CD4+ memory repertoires contained 67 of 164 reported CMV TCRbeta sequences.

Single viable CD3+CD4+CD8-CD45RO+ cells were sorted as the memory CD4+ T cells. After thawing, CD4+ T cells were positively selected. Study processing details: After removing out-of-frame reads, 2.3 million or so distinct TCRbeta sequences remained. Sequenced by immunoSEQ multiplex PCR; TCRdb stores in-frame clones only, minus some. The V and J calls and clone size are taken from that table; D and trimming were inferred from the DNA. The table lists under 55,000 clones, over 60% of them singletons. Sequencing was performed on memory CD4+ T cells from blood. The chain is built from TRBV9 and TRBJ2-2; D gene ambiguous. The sequence was collected from an adult in good health and CMV-seropositive. The CDR3 bases are TGTGCCAGCAGCGTAGGGGGCACCGGGGAGCTGTTTTTT. This codes for CASSVGGTGELFF.